The source of this T cell receptor beta chain is a study of T cells after yellow fever vaccination. Across the whole study: Preparation used SMART-Seq v4 Ultra Low Input for the low-cell-number fractions.

Using its own MiXCR run on the 5' RACE reads, TCRdb lists one record per CDR3 protein. In the table there are a few hundred thousand distinct CDR3 sequences, around 16% of which are singletons. This clonotype was observed a handful of times. The antigen remains unidentified. After removal of 6 bases from V and 4 bases from J, the junction contained 12 bases not matched to a gene. CDR1 is MNHEY and CDR2 is SMNVEV in the germline V gene (reference sequence). There are 16 residues in the CDR3. Study outcomes and limitations: Re-detected after boosting: most primary clones, 96% of CD4 and less than 90% of CD8.

The TCR comes from a man in his late teens or twenties who received the YFV17D yellow fever vaccine. V and J are TRBV27 and TRBJ2-5; 9 bases agree with TRBD1. The source material was PBMCs, sampled 5 days after the first yellow fever vaccination. The CDR3 bases are TGTGCCAGCAGACAATCTGGGACAGGGAGGAGAGAGACCCAGTACTTC. Its protein is CASRQSGTGRRETQYF.